This T cell receptor (beta chain) is from a study of shared clonotypes between healthy human individuals. Germline loops: CDR1 DFQATT, CDR2 SNEGSKA (reference sequence). The V end was cut by 6 bases, the J end by 5 bases, with 7 bases between. The CDR3 runs to 10 residues. The deep-level immunoSEQ assay was used. The authors split each subset's genomic DNA evenly across several immunoSEQ plates. TCRdb's table, derived via immunoSEQ multiplex PCR, lists solely in-frame clones and lacks some. The table shows around 2.3 million clones, with roughly 95% occurring only once. V is TRBV20-1 and J is TRBJ1-2; no clear D. This TCR was sampled from a man younger than 35 in good health. Specimen: naive CD4+ T cells sorted from blood. As for subset: CD45RA+ positively selected. DNA for the CDR3: TGCAGTGCAAGCATTTATGGCTACACCTTC. It yields the protein CSASIYGYTF.